This T cell receptor (beta chain) was retrieved from a study of shared clonotypes between healthy human individuals. Study-wide background: With ages of 18 to 49, the donors were two women and a few men.

The CDR3 length is 14 residues. Germline V gene sequence: CDR1 LNHDA, CDR2 SQIVND (reference sequence). Trimming stripped 7 bases from V and 3 bases from J, with 12 bases between. Study-wide results and limits: It was observed that 5% to 6.5% of naive CD4 clonotypes were shared across a few donors.

The protocol was immunoSEQ multiplex PCR, while the TCRdb copy is restricted to in-frame clones and leaves out a portion. The profile covers roughly 2.5 million clones, with over 85% appearing a single time and over 0.12% taken by the ten largest. As to this clone: The antigen is unknown.

The sample comprised naive CD4+ T cells sorted from blood. Specified subset: CD45RA+ positively selected. The chain joins TRBV19 to TRBJ2-2; D is perhaps TRBD2 (6 bases). The sequence came from a man aged 18 to 35 in good health. The CDR3 nucleotides read TGTGCCAGTACTGCACTAGCAGACACCGGGGAGCTGTTTTTT. It codes for CASTALADTGELFF.